Presented here are 18 T cell receptor beta chains from one specimen sequenced in a study of blood T cell repertoires in COVID-19. TCRdb keeps only in-frame clones here, not all; method: immunoSEQ multiplex PCR. The table includes about 49,000 clones, 70% to 90% detected once. The sequenced sample consisted of peripheral blood. The receptors come from a middle-aged man with active COVID-19.

This chain joins TRBV4-1 and TRBJ2-3, with a weak D call TRBD1 (6 bases). Looked up from germline, CDR1 is MGHRA and CDR2 is YSYEKL. Trimming stripped 5 bases from V and 3 bases from J, with 15 bases between. The CDR3 spans 15 residues. The CDR3 nucleotides read TGCGCCAGCAGCTTCGACCCCCAGGGGACAGATACGCAGTATTTT. As protein: CASSFDPQGTDTQYF.

Ten or more counts support this clone. The rearrangement uses TRBV7-2 and TRBJ1-2, with D perhaps TRBD1 (6 bases). The germline CDR1 and CDR2 sequences are SGHTA and FQGNSA. V lost 2 bases, J lost 4 bases, and 11 bases lay in between. The CDR3 totals 14 residues. The CDR3 region has the DNA TGTGCCAGCAGCTTACTTGGGGGCGGCTATGGCTACACCTTC. Residues: CASSLLGGGYGYTF.

V gene TRBV7-3 combines with J gene TRBJ2-3, with D possibly TRBD2 on 5 matching bases. Germline lookup yields CDR1 SGHTA and CDR2 FQGTGA. The CDR3 has 16 residues. The V gene lost 2 bases and the J gene lost 4 bases, with 16 bases spanning the gap. The CDR3: CASSLWPDGGPDTQYF. CDR3 sequence (DNA): TGTGCCAGCAGCTTATGGCCGGACGGCGGGCCAGATACGCAGTATTTT. Full variable domain (missing parts from reference TRBV7-3 and TRBJ2-3): GAGVSQTPSNKVTEKGKYVELRCDPISGHTALYWYRQSLGQGPEFLIYFQGTGAADDSGLPNDRFFAVRPEGSVSTLKIQRTERGDSAVYLCASSLWPDGGPDTQYFGPGTRLTVL.

The CDR3 bases are TGTGCCAGCAGCTTAGGCGCCCGTCGAGGCTATGGCTACACCTTC. Translating it yields CASSLGARRGYGYTF. The rearrangement joins TRBV7-9 to TRBJ1-2; D remains ambiguous. The CDR3 covers 15 residues. In germline, CDR1 is SEHNR, CDR2 FQNEAQ (reference sequence). Trimming stripped 1 base from V and 4 bases from J, with 13 bases between.

This clone was counted a single time. The CDR3 DNA sequence: TGTGCCAGCAGCAAACTAGCGGGGTCGGGCTCCTACAATGAGCAGTTCTTC. Encoded protein: CASSKLAGSGSYNEQFF. The chain links TRBV7-9 to TRBJ2-1; 10 bases fit TRBD2. The CDR3 length is 17 residues. Germline CDR1 SEHNR, CDR2 FQNEAQ (reference sequence). Germline trimming cut 5 bases from V and 0 bases from J; bases unmatched to any gene: 7.

This clone has only a few counts. This chain links TRBV11-2 with TRBJ2-1; no firm D call. Trimming took off 8 bases at V and 9 bases at J, with 11 bases between the two ends. Germline V gene lookup returns CDR1 SGHAT and CDR2 FQNNGV. The CDR3 covers 11 residues. CDR3 DNA: TGTGCCAGCGGATACGGCGGTGAGCAGTTCTTC. Translating gives CASGYGGEQFF.

CDR3 DNA: TGTGCCAGCAGCCCTGGACACGAAGGAAACACCATATATTTT. This gives the protein CASSPGHEGNTIYF. The chain is built from TRBV27 and TRBJ1-3; TRBD1 might be the D (5 bases). CDR1 is MNHEY, CDR2 SMNVEV, per germline (reference sequence). CDR3 length equals 14 residues. Trimming removed 6 bases from V and 4 bases from J, with 13 bases in between.

The chain combines TRBV5-4 with TRBJ1-1, with TRBD1 as a possible D gene (5 bases). Per the germline V gene, CDR1 is SGHNT and CDR2 is YYREEE (reference sequence). V lost 6 bases and J 7 bases, leaving 13 bases between the germline ends. This CDR3 is 12 amino acids long. The CDR3 nucleotides are TGTGCCAGCACCAGAACGGGGGGTGAAGCTTTCTTT. It specifies CASTRTGGEAFF.

The V and J genes are TRBV2 and TRBJ2-3, with D perhaps TRBD2 (5 bases). The V gene's germline CDR1 is SNHLY and CDR2 FYNNEI. This CDR3 has 15 residues. V lost 6 bases to trimming and J lost 0 bases, with 13 bases between them. The CDR3 loop reads CASRGLASSTDTQYF. CDR3 coding DNA: TGTGCCAGCAGAGGACTGGCCTCTAGCACAGATACGCAGTATTTT. The full variable domain, its missing parts supplied by reference TRBV2 and TRBJ2-3, is EPEVTQTPSHQVTQMGQEVILRCVPISNHLYFYWYRQILGQKVEFLVSFYNNEISEKSEIFDDQFSVERPDGSNFTLKIRSTKLEDSAMYFCASRGLASSTDTQYFGPGTRLTVL.

The chain combines TRBV7-9 with TRBJ1-1; D uncertain. Germline V lookup: CDR1 SEHNR, CDR2 FQNEAQ (reference sequence). CDR3 length: 12 residues. Trimming left V 3 bases short and J 0 bases short, with 2 bases between. The CDR3 sequence: CASSFMNTEAFF. CDR3 DNA: TGTGCCAGCAGCTTCATGAACACTGAAGCTTTCTTT.

The chain recombines TRBV6-1 with TRBJ2-5; 8 bases map to TRBD2. Unmatched junction bases numbered 12, after V lost 2 bases and J lost 10 bases. There are 15 residues in the CDR3. Germline V gene data show CDR1 as MNHNS and CDR2 as SASEGT. The CDR3 sequence: CASSEQTSAKGVQYF. In nucleotides, the CDR3 is TGTGCCAGCAGTGAACAGACTAGCGCCAAAGGGGTCCAGTACTTC.

The chain joins TRBV14 to TRBJ2-2, with 7 bases aligning to TRBD2. The CDR3 covers 17 residues. The V segment lost 1 base and the J segment 4 bases; nucleotides outside the gene matches: 9. Germline V gene data show CDR1 as SGHDN and CDR2 as FVKESK. In nucleotides, the CDR3 is TGTGCCAGCAGCCAAGTAAAAGGCGGGAGAACCACCGGGGAGCTGTTTTTT. It specifies CASSQVKGGRTTGELFF.

The V and J genes are TRBV7-9 and TRBJ2-7; the D is unclear. The germline gives CDR1 SEHNR, CDR2 FQNEAQ (reference sequence). V lost 1 base, J lost 2 bases, and 9 bases lay in between. The CDR3 sequence is 14 residues long. In DNA, the CDR3 is TGTGCCAGCAGCTTAGGAGGAGACGCCTACGAGCAGTACTTC. It translates to CASSLGGDAYEQYF.

J is TRBJ2-7 and V is TRBV7-9, with 7 bases lining up with TRBD2. The CDR3 loop spans 14 amino acids. The V and J ends lost 3 bases and 2 bases, in that order; junction bases with no gene match: 4. The V gene's germline CDR1 is SEHNR and CDR2 FQNEAQ (reference sequence). The CDR3 sequence is CASSLGGGAYEQYF. The CDR3 DNA reads TGTGCCAGCAGCTTGGGCGGGGGTGCCTACGAGCAGTACTTC.

The chain is built from TRBV19 and TRBJ1-4; D unresolved. This CDR3 is 15 amino acids long. The V end was cut by 5 bases, the J end by 0 bases, with 10 bases between. CDR1 is LNHDA and CDR2 is SQIVND in the germline V gene (reference sequence). As DNA, the CDR3 is TGTGCCAGTAGTTCGCTAGCAGCAACTAATGAAAAACTGTTTTTT. It is translated as CASSSLAATNEKLFF. Full variable domain (missing parts from reference TRBV19 and TRBJ1-4): DGGITQSPKYLFRKEGQNVTLSCEQNLNHDAMYWYRQDPGQGLRLIYYSQIVNDFQKGDIAEGYSVSREKKESFPLTVTSAQKNPTAFYLCASSSLAATNEKLFFGSGTQLSVL.

J is TRBJ2-1 and V is TRBV29-1, with TRBD2 matching 10 bases. CDR3 length: 15 amino acids. In germline, CDR1 is SQVTM, CDR2 ANQGSEA. V lost 4 bases and J lost 2; bases outside the gene matches: 5. The CDR3 loop is CSVVLAGAAYNEQFF. CDR3 DNA: TGCAGCGTTGTGCTAGCGGGAGCAGCCTACAATGAGCAGTTCTTC.

V gene TRBV19 combines with J gene TRBJ2-1; tentative D call: TRBD1 (6 bases). This CDR3 region has 13 residues. Germline V gives CDR1 LNHDA, CDR2 SQIVND (reference sequence). V gave up 7 bases and J gave up 4 bases, with 11 bases separating them. The CDR3, as DNA: TGTGCCAGTATAAGTACAGGGTACAATGAGCAGTTCTTC. Residues: CASISTGYNEQFF.

Concerning this clone: One end of the junction varies from germline; a read error may be responsible. CDR3 residues: CASSPGQGVRSHF. DNA of the CDR3: TGTGCCAGCAGTCCGGGACAGGGGGTTCGGAGCCACTTC. The rearrangement joins TRBV6-5 to TRBJ2-7; 11 bases are shared with TRBD1. Germline values: CDR1 MNHEY, CDR2 SVGAGI. This CDR3 region has 13 residues.